The sequence of this T cell receptor beta chain was determined in a study of blood T cell repertoires in COVID-19. Profiled with immunoSEQ multiplex PCR; TCRdb holds only in-frame clones, not every one. The data hold over 150,000 clones, with roughly 89% observed a single time. This CDR3 is built from 16 residues. The V gene end was trimmed by 4 bases and the J gene end by 4 bases; junction bases not matched to a gene: 5. The germline CDR1 and CDR2 sequences are LNHNV and YYDKDF (reference sequence). The J gene is TRBJ2-5, the V gene TRBV15, with 14 nucleotides matching TRBD2. The sequencing input was peripheral blood. The receptor's source is a woman aged 18-30 years who had recovered from COVID-19. The CDR3 DNA sequence: TGTGCCACCAGCACCCGGACTAGCGGGAGGAGAGAGACCCAGTACTTC. It is translated as CATSTRTSGRRETQYF. Full variable domain (rest looked up from reference TRBV15 and TRBJ2-5): DAMVIQNPRYQVTQFGKPVTLSCSQTLNHNVMYWYQQKSSQAPKLLFHYYDKDFNNEADTPDNFQSRRPNTSFCFLDIRSPGLGDTAMYLCATSTRTSGRRETQYFGPGTRLLVL.